This TCR beta chain was documented in a study of cytotoxic CD8 clonotypes in ibrutinib-treated CLL. The targeted sequencing depth was 1 in 200,000 to 1 in 1 million T cells. The data were produced by immunoSEQ multiplex PCR, yet TCRdb's version contains in-frame clones alone and is incomplete. The data contain around 140,000 clones, more than 75% of them singletons. Trimming removed 6 bases from V and 2 bases from J; junction bases left unmatched: 9. Germline CDR1 is SNHLY and CDR2 is FYNNEI. The CDR3 runs 16 residues. This receptor was identified in a human donor with chronic lymphocytic leukemia. This specimen consisted of PBMCs, obtained after 36 months of ibrutinib treatment. V and J are TRBV2 and TRBJ2-7; 11 nucleotides agree with TRBD2. The CDR3, as DNA: TGTGCCAGCAGGCGGAAGGGACTAGCGGACCCCTACGAGCAGTACTTC. This encodes CASRRKGLADPYEQYF.